One sample yielded the 4 T cell receptor beta chains listed below, sequenced in a study of blood T cells in healthy people across ages. Primers used in a second PCR of roughly 6 to 12 cycles were a sample-barcoded 5' primer and a J-beta primer mix. One entry per CDR3 protein results from TCRdb running MiXCR on the 5' RACE reads. The profile shows 550,000 to 600,000 distinct CDR3 sequences, roughly 43% of them singletons. The sequencing sample was made of blood. These receptors were obtained from a man older than 75 in good health.

This clonotype was seen more than once but under ten times. The chain has TRBV20-1 and TRBJ2-1; the match to TRBD2 covers 10 bases. The CDR3 sequence is 13 residues long. CDR1 and CDR2 from the germline V gene are DFQATT and SNEGSKA (reference sequence). V shed 6 bases, J shed 8 bases, and the junction held 7 bases outside the gene matches. The CDR3 loop is CSASGRAEDEQFF. The CDR3 DNA follows: TGCAGTGCGAGCGGGAGGGCCGAGGATGAGCAGTTCTTC.

The chain has TRBV7-9 and TRBJ2-1, with D possibly matching TRBD2 (7 bases). Germline V gene sequence: CDR1 SEHNR, CDR2 FQNEAQ (reference sequence). The CDR3 is 20 amino acids. V lost 1 base and J 0 bases, leaving 22 bases between the germline ends. CDR3 region: CASSLGGGPSGDRSYNEQFF. DNA for the CDR3: TGTGCCAGCAGCTTAGGCGGGGGCCCATCGGGGGACCGCTCCTACAATGAGCAGTTCTTC.

The chain uses TRBV7-2 and TRBJ1-6; 7 positions agree with TRBD1. The ends lost 6 bases at V and 10 bases at J; junction bases unmatched: 12. Per the germline V gene, CDR1 is SGHTA and CDR2 is FQGNSA. This CDR3 spans 15 amino acids. CDR3 nucleotides: TGTGCCAGCAGAGGCTACAGGGGAGAAGGATCACCCCTCCACTTT. Its translation: CASRGYRGEGSPLHF.

This clonotype was counted only a few times. The chain links TRBV5-1 to TRBJ2-7; 11 bases agree with TRBD1. This CDR3 region has 14 residues. J lost 4 bases, V lost 4 bases, and 4 bases had no gene match. CDR1 is SGHRS and CDR2 is YFSETQ in the germline V gene. The DNA of the CDR3 is TGCGCCAGCAGCCGGGGACAGGGGGGTTACGAGCAGTACTTC. Translation: CASSRGQGGYEQYF.